The rows below give T cell receptor beta chains drawn from one sample of a study of immune evolution from preneoplasia to lung adenocarcinoma. The table came from immunoSEQ multiplex PCR; TCRdb's copy has only in-frame clones and leaves some out. The sample lists around 4,100 clones, around nine tenths seen once, with over 5% in the top ten. The sequencing sample was made of FFPE minimally invasive lung adenocarcinoma tissue. These receptors were taken from a donor at least 70 years old with lung adenocarcinoma. Both conserved end residues are part of each CDR3. A D gene is named only where the DNA matches it firmly. Clone size, where shown, is once, few, many, or a class for clones that have expanded.

D gene	V gene	J gene	clone size	CDR3 DNA	CDR3 protein
TRBD2	TRBV9	TRBJ2-1	once	TGTGCCAGCAGCCACAGGGGGGGACTAGCGAATGAGCAGTTCTTC	CASSHRGGLANEQFF
TRBD1	TRBV5-4	TRBJ1-1	once	TGTGCCAGCAGCTCCCCGGGACAGGCAAACACTGAAGCTTTCTTT	CASSSPGQANTEAFF
NA	TRBV7-9	TRBJ1-4	NA	TGTGCCAGCAGCTCGGAGGGGGAGTATGAAGGGACCTTT	CASSSEGEYEGTF
TRBD2	TRBV7-7	TRBJ2-2	NA	TGTGCTAGCAGCTTAGCACGCGGGGGCGGGGAGCTGTTTTTT	CASSLARGGGELFF
NA	TRBV21-1	TRBJ2-5	NA	TGTGCCAGCAGCACCCAGGGTCACGGTGGGGAAGAGACCCAGTACTTC	CASSTQGHGGEETQYF
NA	TRBV19	TRBJ2-2	NA	TGTGCCAGTAGTATTCCGACACGACAGGCCGGGGAGCTGTTTTTT	CASSIPTRQAGELFF
NA	TRBV5-1	TRBJ1-4	NA	TGCGCCAGCAGCTTGGATCCGGGAAAACTGTTTTTT	CASSLDPGKLFF
NA	TRBV7-9	TRBJ2-5	NA	TGTGCCAGCACCCCCGCGTCGGAGACCCAGTACTTC	CASTPASETQYF
NA	TRBV30	TRBJ1-5	NA	TGTGCCTGGAGTGTTCCCCAGGGACTTAGCAATCAGCCCCAGCATTTT	CAWSVPQGLSNQPQHF
NA	TRBV10-1	TRBJ2-1	NA	TGCGCCAGCAGTAGCCCAGACTTGAATGAGCAGTTCTTC	CASSSPDLNEQFF
NA	TRBV4-2	TRBJ1-1	NA	TGTGCCAGCAGCCAAGAAAGGGGAGGTTGGTCTGAAGCTTTCTTT	CASSQERGGWSEAFF
TRBD2	TRBV2	TRBJ2-2	once	TGTGCCAGCGCCAGCGGGACGAACACCGGGGAGCTGTTTTTT	CASASGTNTGELFF
NA	TRBV10-3	TRBJ1-3	NA	TGTGCCATGTCGACAGCCTCTGGAAACACCATATATTTT	CAMSTASGNTIYF
NA	TRBV28	TRBJ2-3	NA	TGTGCCAGCAGAACTGAAGAGGGCACAGATACGCAGTATTTT	CASRTEEGTDTQYF
NA	TRBV7-9	TRBJ2-4	NA	TGTGCCAGCAGCTTAGGGGCGCTCCCCCACATTCAGTACTTC	CASSLGALPHIQYF
NA	TRBV10-3	TRBJ1-5	NA	TGTGCCAGCTGGGAGGCCTATAGCAATCAGCCCCAGCATTTT	CASWEAYSNQPQHF
TRBD2	TRBV29-1	TRBJ2-1	NA	TGCAGCGTTGCCCCACCAGGGACTAGCGACAATGAGCAGTTCTTC	CSVAPPGTSDNEQFF
TRBD1	TRBV7-2	TRBJ2-5	NA	TGTGCCAGCAGCTTAGACGGGACAGCAACCCAGTACTTC	CASSLDGTATQYF
NA	TRBV14	TRBJ1-1	NA	TGTGCCAGCAGCCATAACCTACGAGGGGTTCGGAACACTGAAGCTTTCTTT	CASSHNLRGVRNTEAFF
NA	TRBV7-2	TRBJ2-2	NA	TGTGCCAGCAGCTTAGCGGGAGATAACACCGGGGAGCTGTTTTTT	CASSLAGDNTGELFF
NA	TRBV9	TRBJ2-3	NA	TGTGCCAGCAGCACGAGGGGGATGGCAGATACGCAGTATTTT	CASSTRGMADTQYF
NA	TRBV7-8	TRBJ1-1	NA	TGTGCCAGCAGCTTAGGTGGGTGGAACACTGAAGCTTTCTTT	CASSLGGWNTEAFF
NA	TRBV5-1	TRBJ1-5	few	TGCGCCAGCAGCTTCGGGTCGGGTCAGCCCCAGCATTTT	CASSFGSGQPQHF
TRBD2	TRBV28	TRBJ2-7	NA	TGTGCCAGCAGCCCCAGCGGGAGTGTCGAGCAGTACTTC	CASSPSGSVEQYF
NA	TRBV18	TRBJ1-4	NA	TGTGCCAGCTCACCTTTGGATGCAACTAATGAAAAACTGTTTTTT	CASSPLDATNEKLFF
NA	TRBV28	TRBJ2-5	NA	TGTGCCAGCAGTTTGGGGTCGGGACACTTCGCGACCCAGTACTTC	CASSLGSGHFATQYF
NA	TRBV5-1	TRBJ1-2	NA	TGCGCCAGCAGCCGCACCCTGACAAACAACTATGGCTACACCTTC	CASSRTLTNNYGYTF
TRBD1	TRBV9	TRBJ1-2	NA	TGTGCCAGCAGCGCCGGGACAGGGTTTCACTATGGCTACACCTTC	CASSAGTGFHYGYTF
NA	TRBV9	TRBJ2-7	NA	TGTGCCAGCAGCGTAGAAGCGGATAGCTCCTACGAGCAGTACTTC	CASSVEADSSYEQYF
NA	TRBV6-6	TRBJ2-1	NA	TGTGCCAGCAGTTACGACGGCCACAATGAGCAGTTCTTC	CASSYDGHNEQFF
NA	TRBV7-9	TRBJ1-3	NA	TGTGCCAGCAGCTATTACAGGGCGACAGACAGTAATTTT	CASSYYRATDSNF
TRBD2	TRBV9	TRBJ2-1	NA	TGTGCCAGCAGCGTACTAGCGGGAGGGCCTCGGAATGAGCAGTTCTTC	CASSVLAGGPRNEQFF
NA	TRBV27	TRBJ2-3	NA	TGTGCCAGCAGCCCTTGGGGGTTAGGGCGGGCGACAGATACGCAGTATTTT	CASSPWGLGRATDTQYF
TRBD2	TRBV25-1	TRBJ2-1	NA	TGTGCCAGCACCCCGTGGGGGGGGTCCTACAATGAGCAGTTCTTC	CASTPWGGSYNEQFF
TRBD1	TRBV5-5	TRBJ1-3	NA	TGTGCCAGCAGCTTGACAGGGGTGTCTGGAAACACCATATATTTT	CASSLTGVSGNTIYF
NA	TRBV30	TRBJ1-2	NA	TGTGCCTGGGGGTCCGGGGGAACGAACTATGGCTACACCTTC	CAWGSGGTNYGYTF
NA	TRBV28	TRBJ1-1	NA	TGTGCCAGCAGCCCTAGGAGGGGGTTTGGCACTGAAGCTTTCTTT	CASSPRRGFGTEAFF
TRBD2	TRBV5-4	TRBJ2-1	NA	TGTGCCAGCAGCCATAAACTAGCGGGAGGGCCTGGTGAGCAGTTCTTC	CASSHKLAGGPGEQFF
NA	TRBV2	TRBJ1-2	NA	TGTGCCACCCGAACGCGGACAGAAAATGGCTACACCTTC	CATRTRTENGYTF
NA	TRBV2	TRBJ1-4	NA	TGTGCCGGGCGCCAACAGGGACTGGCAACTAATGAAAAACTGTTTTTT	CAGRQQGLATNEKLFF
NA	TRBV19	TRBJ2-7	NA	TGTGCCAGTGGCAGGGGCTCCTACGAGCAGTACTTC	CASGRGSYEQYF
NA	TRBV30	TRBJ1-2	once	TGTGCCTGGGATAAATGGAAGGATGGCTACACCTTC	CAWDKWKDGYTF
NA	TRBV5-1	TRBJ2-2	NA	TGCGCCAGCAGCCCTCCGGGAGTGACCGGGGAGCTGTTTTTT	CASSPPGVTGELFF